A single sample is the source of the 8 T cell receptor beta chains below, sequenced in a study of Tregs in tolerant kidney transplant recipients. Method: immunoSEQ multiplex PCR; TCRdb's copy keeps in-frame clones and lacks some. The table shows 90,000 or so clones, with approximately 93% occurring only once. Mixed chimerism was transient after nonmyeloablative marrow transplants from related graft donors. The source was CD4+ T cells from blood (PBMCs), collected 12 months after the transplant. Receptor source: a human patient who received a combined kidney and bone marrow transplant. T cells may partly derive from the graft donor.

V usage is TRBV9 and J usage is TRBJ1-3, with D possibly TRBD1 on 6 matching bases. The CDR3 is 16 amino acids. The germline V gene has CDR1 SGDLS and CDR2 YYNGEE. Trimming shortened V by 4 bases and J by 0 bases, and 14 bases separated the two germline ends. CDR3 protein: CASSPRGQSSGNTIYF. The CDR3 DNA reads as TGTGCCAGCAGCCCGAGAGGACAGTCCTCTGGAAACACCATATATTTT. The variable domain in full, completed from reference TRBV9 and TRBJ1-3, reads DSGVTQTPKHLITATGQRVTLRCSPRSGDLSVYWYQQSLDQGLQFLIQYYNGEERAKGNILERFSAQQFPDLHSELNLSSLELGDSALYFCASSPRGQSSGNTIYFGEGSWLTVV.

The V and J genes are TRBV7-2 and TRBJ2-7; 7 nucleotides agree with TRBD1. V shed 0 bases, J shed 1 base, and the junction held 3 bases outside the gene matches. Germline V lookup: CDR1 SGHTA, CDR2 FQGNSA. This CDR3 is 15 amino acids long. The CDR3 loop reads CASSLAPGQSYEQYF. DNA of the CDR3: TGTGCCAGCAGCTTAGCGCCGGGACAGTCCTACGAGCAGTACTTC.

This clone was seen once. One end of the junction varies from germline; a read error may be responsible. The sample carries other DNA sequences with the same CDR3. V gene TRBV4-2 combines with J gene TRBJ1-6; the D gene is possibly TRBD1 (6 bases). This CDR3 is 14 amino acids long. Germline V gene sequence: CDR1 LGHNA, CDR2 YNFKEQ. CDR3 in amino acids: CASGKQGWNSPLHF. The CDR3 DNA is TGTGCCAGCGGGAAACAGGGTTGGAATTCCCCCCTCCACTTT.

The V and J genes are TRBV19 and TRBJ2-5, with TRBD1 matching over 8 bases. The J call is in doubt because the DNA end fits TRBJ2-7 better. The CDR3 totals 15 residues. Germline V CDR1 and CDR2: LNHDA, SQIVND (reference sequence). CDR3 residues: CASSPDRESSYEQYF. Here the CDR3 DNA reads TGTGCCAGTAGCCCGGACAGGGAGAGCTCCTACGAGCAGTACTTC.

The chain links TRBV27 to TRBJ2-3; 9 bases are shared with TRBD2. This CDR3 contains 17 residues. Trimming removed 6 bases from V and 1 base from J; junction bases left unmatched: 11. Germline CDR1 reads MNHEY; CDR2 reads SMNVEV (reference sequence). The CDR3 nucleotides are TGTGCCAGCAGACCCTTTGGGATAGCGGGGGGCACAGATACGCAGTATTTT. Translation gives CASRPFGIAGGTDTQYF.

The chain recombines TRBV27 with TRBJ2-4, with a tentative D call TRBD2 (6 bases). The germline gives CDR1 MNHEY, CDR2 SMNVEV (reference sequence). The CDR3 has 15 residues. Trimming pared 5 bases from V and 6 bases from J, leaving 17 bases between. CDR3 in DNA: TGTGCCAGCAGTCCGACTAGAGGGGTAACAAACATTCAGTACTTC. The encoded protein is CASSPTRGVTNIQYF.

This clone was seen a single time. The chain recombines TRBV5-8 with TRBJ1-2; perhaps TRBD1 as D (5 bases). Germline V gene sequence: CDR1 SGHTS, CDR2 YDEGEE. There are 14 residues in the CDR3. The V end was cut by 2 bases, the J end by 3 bases, with 11 bases between. CDR3 bases: TGTGCCAGCAGCTTATCAGGGTGGCACTATGGCTACACCTTC. Amino acids: CASSLSGWHYGYTF.

The chain joins TRBV11-2 to TRBJ2-1; 9 bases agree with TRBD1. V shed 4 bases and J 5 bases; nucleotides not matched to a gene: 6. This CDR3 region has 15 residues. Germline CDR1 and CDR2: SGHAT and FQNNGV. The CDR3, as DNA: TGTGCCAGCAGCTCGAGGGACAGGGCCAACAATGAGCAGTTCTTC. Translated, it gives CASSSRDRANNEQFF. Combining the CDR3 with reference TRBV11-2 and TRBJ2-1 gives the whole variable domain EAGVAQSPRYKIIEKRQSVAFWCNPISGHATLYWYQQILGQGPKLLIQFQNNGVVDDSQLPKDRFSAERLKGVDSTLKIQPAKLEDSAVYLCASSSRDRANNEQFFGPGTRLTVL.